The rows below give T cell receptor beta chains drawn from one sample of a study of blood T cells in healthy people across ages. One entry per CDR3 protein, called by TCRdb with MiXCR from the 5' RACE reads. The sample holds approximately 960,000 distinct CDR3 sequences, 25% to 35% seen once. This sample was also put to use in a study of T cells of mothers and their children.

Sequencing was done on a sample of blood. These receptors were taken from a woman aged 40-49 years in good health. Both conserved end residues are part of each CDR3. D genes are given only for firm matches. Some rows have no size entry. The others give once, few or many, or a class for an expanded clone.

CDR3aa,abundance,j_gene,d_gene,v_gene
CSARGASGYEQYF,many,TRBJ2-7,TRBD2,TRBV20-1
CASNLGQTMNTEAFF,few,TRBJ1-1,TRBD1,TRBV28
CSAPLSQGRETQYF,.,.,TRBD1,TRBV20-1
CSVGLPRGGRETQYF,many,TRBJ2-5,TRBD2,TRBV29-1
CASSLRRDGKGAQYGYTF,.,TRBJ1-2,TRBD1,TRBV7-2
CASSLVVGQGYTF,few,TRBJ1-2,.,TRBV5-1
CASSYRTGSTLYNEQFF,.,TRBJ2-1,TRBD1,TRBV11-2
CASSPRGSEAFF,.,TRBJ1-1,.,TRBV6-1
CSASGRGPKKKLFF,many,TRBJ1-4,TRBD1,TRBV20-1
CASSRSGVSGNEQFF,.,TRBJ2-1,.,TRBV5-1
CASTRDRSPSGLYEQYF,many,TRBJ2-7,TRBD1,TRBV28
CASRRGGTVLNYGYTF,few,TRBJ1-2,TRBD1,TRBV12-3/TRBV12-4
CASRRDRGGNEQFF,many,TRBJ2-1,TRBD1,TRBV7-3
CASSPPAGVQETQYF,few,TRBJ2-5,.,TRBV18
CASSFQGGALSYEQYF,.,TRBJ2-7,.,TRBV7-2
CASSCAEDSNQPQHF,.,TRBJ1-5,.,TRBV27
CSAQKTSGGYEQYF,many,TRBJ2-7,TRBD2,TRBV20-1
CSAREGTSEETQYF,.,.,TRBD2,TRBV20-1
CASSSRTGGGYTF,few,TRBJ1-2,TRBD1,TRBV7-8
CASSQLLGQGEQYF,many,TRBJ2-7,TRBD1,TRBV14
CSARDRVSPEQFF,many,TRBJ2-1,.,TRBV20-1
CASSAPYGGNEQFF,.,TRBJ2-1,.,TRBV9
CASRSRQGANNEQFF,.,TRBJ2-1,TRBD1,TRBV6-2/TRBV6-3
CASSAGDGGYHEQYF,few,TRBJ2-7,TRBD2,TRBV7-9
CASRENLRNYGYTF,.,TRBJ1-2,.,TRBV12-3/TRBV12-4
CASSLEWGVSSYEQYF,.,TRBJ2-7,.,TRBV5-1
CAIRTSGGTQETQYF,few,TRBJ2-5,TRBD2,TRBV10-3
CSAAGGPAKNIQYF,.,TRBJ2-4,TRBD2,TRBV20-1
CASSLTRVAYGYTF,few,TRBJ1-2,.,TRBV5-6
CASSEQGTETQYF,few,TRBJ2-5,TRBD1,TRBV5-1
CSVEDAGTGGYTF,few,TRBJ1-2,.,TRBV29-1
CSARLAGYGYTF,.,TRBJ1-2,.,TRBV20-1
CASSQQLNTEAFF,.,TRBJ1-1,.,TRBV14